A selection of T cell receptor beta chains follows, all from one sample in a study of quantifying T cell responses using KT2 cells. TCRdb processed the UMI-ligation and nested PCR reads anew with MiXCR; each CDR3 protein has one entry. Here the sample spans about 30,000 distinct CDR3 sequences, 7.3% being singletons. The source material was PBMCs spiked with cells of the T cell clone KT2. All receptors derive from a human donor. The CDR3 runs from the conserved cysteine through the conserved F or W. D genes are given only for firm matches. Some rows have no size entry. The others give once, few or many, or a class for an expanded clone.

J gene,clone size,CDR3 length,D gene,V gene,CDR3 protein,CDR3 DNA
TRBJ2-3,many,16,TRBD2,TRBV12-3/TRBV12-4,CASSPGTSGPTDTQYF,TGTGCCAGCAGTCCGGGGACTAGCGGGCCCACAGATACGCAGTATTTT
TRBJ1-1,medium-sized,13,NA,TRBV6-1,CASKPPGGQTAFF,TGTGCCAGCAAACCTCCTGGCGGTCAGACGGCTTTCTTT
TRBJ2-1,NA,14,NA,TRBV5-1,CASSLRENYNEQFF,TGCGCCAGCAGCTTGCGGGAGAACTACAATGAGCAGTTCTTC
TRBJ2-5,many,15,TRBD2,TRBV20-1,CSATLLAGSKETQYF,TGCAGTGCCACCCTACTAGCGGGCTCCAAAGAGACCCAGTACTTC
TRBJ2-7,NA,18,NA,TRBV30,CAWTLTAGRDPLATEQYF,TGTGCCTGGACCCTTACCGCGGGGCGGGATCCTTTAGCCACCGAGCAGTACTTC
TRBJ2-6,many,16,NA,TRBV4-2,CASSQEDNTGANVLTF,TGTGCCAGCAGCCAAGAGGATAATACTGGGGCCAACGTCCTGACTTTC
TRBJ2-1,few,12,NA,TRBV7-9,CASSRGSGEQFF,TGTGCCAGCAGCAGGGGTTCGGGTGAGCAGTTCTTC
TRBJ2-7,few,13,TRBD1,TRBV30,CAWTRDSLYEQYF,TGTGCCTGGACACGGGACAGTTTATACGAGCAGTACTTC
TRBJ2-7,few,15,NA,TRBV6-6,CASSYGGYSAYEQYF,TGTGCCAGCAGTTACGGGGGATACAGTGCCTACGAGCAGTACTTC
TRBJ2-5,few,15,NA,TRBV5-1,CASSLGDSRMETQYF,TGCGCCAGCAGCTTGGGTGACTCCCGGATGGAGACCCAGTACTTC
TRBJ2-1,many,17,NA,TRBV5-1,CASSLARTEGTYNEQFF,TGCGCCAGCAGCTTGGCGCGGACGGAGGGTACCTACAATGAGCAGTTCTTC
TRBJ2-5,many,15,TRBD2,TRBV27,CASNRASGMRETQYF,TGTGCCAGCAATCGGGCTAGCGGGATGCGAGAGACCCAGTACTTC
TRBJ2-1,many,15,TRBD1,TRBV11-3,CASSHPGQGIDEQFF,TGTGCCAGCAGCCACCCGGGACAGGGTATCGATGAGCAGTTCTTC
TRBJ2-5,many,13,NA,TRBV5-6,CASSLLGLETQYF,TGTGCCAGCAGCTTGTTAGGGTTGGAGACCCAGTACTTC
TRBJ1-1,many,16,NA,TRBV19,CASSIAVGSGFSEAFF,TGTGCCAGTAGTATAGCGGTTGGCTCCGGGTTTAGTGAAGCTTTCTTT
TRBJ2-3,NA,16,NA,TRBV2,CASSRLDSPHTDTQYF,TGTGCCAGCAGCAGACTAGATTCGCCACACACAGATACGCAGTATTTT
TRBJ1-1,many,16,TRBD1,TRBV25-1,CASRAPGTGANTEAFF,TGTGCCAGCAGGGCCCCCGGGACAGGAGCGAACACTGAAGCTTTCTTT
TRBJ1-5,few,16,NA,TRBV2,CASSEREGATFQPQHF,TGTGCCAGCAGTGAACGTGAGGGCGCGACGTTTCAGCCCCAGCATTTT
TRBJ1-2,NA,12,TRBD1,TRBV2,CATGQGNYGYTF,TGTGCCACTGGACAGGGAAACTATGGCTACACCTTC
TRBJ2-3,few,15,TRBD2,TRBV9,CASSSRGAHTDTQYF,TGTGCCAGCAGCTCGCGGGGGGCCCACACAGATACGCAGTATTTT
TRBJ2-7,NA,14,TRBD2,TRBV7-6,CASSPEAGIHEQYF,TGTGCCAGCAGCCCGGAAGCGGGGATCCACGAGCAGTACTTC
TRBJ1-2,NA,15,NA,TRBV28,CASSPPPVGVDGYTF,TGTGCCAGCAGTCCCCCCCCGGTTGGGGTTGATGGCTACACCTTC